A single sample is the source of the 9 T cell receptor beta chains below, sequenced in a study of blood T cell repertoires in COVID-19. Assay used: immunoSEQ multiplex PCR; TCRdb lists only in-frame clones, some missing. The sample shows approximately 70,000 clones, approximately 89% of them seen only once. Sequencing was done on a sample of peripheral blood. The receptors shown here come from a human donor in a cohort sampled during active COVID-19.

The chain is built from TRBV3-1 (or the pseudogene TRBV3-2) and TRBJ1-1, with TRBD1 identical over 7 bases. Germline CDR1 reads LGHDT; CDR2 reads YNNKEL (reference sequence). This CDR3 is built from 18 residues. J was trimmed by 3 bases and V by 8 bases; bases with no gene match: 21. CDR3 loop: CASSSKIWENRGYTEAFF. CDR3 DNA sequence: TGTGCCAGCTCCTCCAAGATCTGGGAGAACAGGGGATACACTGAAGCTTTCTTT.

The chain combines TRBV6-2 or TRBV6-3 with TRBJ1-1; 8 bases map to TRBD1. CDR1 and CDR2 from the germline V gene are MNHEY and SVGEGT. V lost 2 bases to trimming and J lost 1 base; unmatched junction nucleotides: 3. This CDR3 spans 15 amino acids. CDR3 residues: CASSYTDRANTEAFF. In nucleotides, the CDR3 is TGTGCCAGCAGTTACACGGACAGGGCGAACACTGAAGCTTTCTTT.

V and J are TRBV7-2 and TRBJ2-7; 10 bases are shared with TRBD2. Germline V gives CDR1 SGHTA, CDR2 FQGNSA. The CDR3 length is 16 residues. V lost 1 base to trimming and J lost 4 bases; unmatched junction nucleotides: 7. The CDR3 DNA reads TGTGCCAGCAGCTTAGATAGTGGAGCGGGGGGGTACGAGCAGTACTTC. It translates to CASSLDSGAGGYEQYF.

The genes are TRBV19 and TRBJ2-7; 7 positions match TRBD1. Germline loops: CDR1 LNHDA, CDR2 SQIVND (reference sequence). V was pared by 5 bases and J by 2 bases, with 9 bases of the junction left unmatched. The CDR3 has 15 amino acids. The CDR3 nucleotides are TGTGCCAGTAGTGGGATTTGGCAGGGGGCCTACGAGCAGTACTTC. This encodes CASSGIWQGAYEQYF.

This chain connects TRBV7-2 to TRBJ1-3; no clear D gene. The V and J ends lost 4 bases and 3 bases respectively, with 4 bases between them. The CDR3 has 12 residues. Per germline, CDR1 SGHTA and CDR2 FQGNSA. The CDR3 sequence: CASSSIGNTIYF. DNA of the CDR3: TGTGCCAGCAGCTCAATTGGAAACACCATATATTTT.

The genes are TRBV7-3 and TRBJ1-1; D may be TRBD1 (5 bases). Germline CDR1 reads SGHTA; CDR2 reads FQGTGA. CDR3 size: 12 residues. The V end lost 0 bases, the J end lost 8 bases, and 7 bases lay between the germline ends. In DNA form, the CDR3 reads TGTGCCAGCAGCTTAACGCAGGGAGAAGCTTTCTTT. It encodes CASSLTQGEAFF.

This chain links TRBV27 with TRBJ1-2; the D is unclear. The CDR3 loop spans 15 amino acids. Germline CDR1 MNHEY, CDR2 SMNVEV (reference sequence). V lost 10 bases and J 0 bases, leaving 18 bases between the germline ends. CDR3 residues: CATNPGGATNYGYTF. Here the CDR3 DNA reads TGTGCCACCAACCCGGGAGGAGCTACTAACTATGGCTACACCTTC.

The chain links TRBV9 to TRBJ2-7, with a possible D match to TRBD1 (6 bases). V was shortened by 3 bases and J by 1 base, with 8 bases between the two germline ends. Per germline, CDR1 SGDLS and CDR2 YYNGEE. The CDR3 runs 13 residues. The CDR3 sequence is CASSADRSYEQYF. DNA for the CDR3: TGTGCCAGCAGCGCGGACAGATCCTACGAGCAGTACTTC. Together with reference TRBV9 and TRBJ2-7, the CDR3 gives the full variable domain: DSGVTQTPKHLITATGQRVTLRCSPRSGDLSVYWYQQSLDQGLQFLIQYYNGEERAKGNILERFSAQQFPDLHSELNLSSLELGDSALYFCASSADRSYEQYFGPGTRLTVT.

The gene calls are TRBV27 and TRBJ2-3, with D perhaps TRBD2 (6 bases). The CDR3 extends over 13 amino acids. Germline CDR1 is MNHEY and CDR2 is SMNVEV (reference sequence). The V gene lost 2 bases and the J gene lost 8 bases, with 11 bases spanning the gap. In DNA, the CDR3 is TGTGCCAGCAGTTTAGGAGGGGTGGGTACGCAGTATTTT. Its translation: CASSLGGVGTQYF.